The 20 T cell receptor beta chains reported below all come from one sample, sequenced in a study of PD-1 blockade in classical Hodgkin lymphoma. Time point given: cycle 4 day 1 (C4D1), after less than 7 weeks of nivolumab. Each of the patients experienced relapse following autologous stem cell transplantation, and their brentuximab vedotin exposure differed. Profiling relied on immunoSEQ multiplex PCR, and the TCRdb table lists in-frame clones only, not all of them. The data contain 15,000 to 20,000 clones, about 84% of them singletons. Sequencing was performed on peripheral blood mononuclear cells (PBMCs), taken before the fourth cycle of nivolumab. The source of these receptors is a human donor with classical Hodgkin lymphoma.

This rearrangement joins TRBV28 to TRBJ1-2; 8 nucleotides line up with TRBD1. Germline V CDR1 and CDR2: MDHEN, SYDVKM. There are 14 residues in the CDR3. V lost 6 bases, J lost 3 bases, and 6 bases stayed unmatched. CDR3 amino acids: CASRQGALDYGYTF. The CDR3 DNA reads as TGTGCCAGCAGGCAGGGGGCGCTTGACTATGGCTACACCTTC.

This clone was seen a single time. This rearrangement joins TRBV30 to TRBJ2-1; D ambiguous. The CDR3 spans 14 residues. Between the trimmed V and J ends, which lost 4 bases and 0 bases, there was a span of 10 bases. Per germline, CDR1 GTSNPN and CDR2 SVGIG (reference sequence). CDR3 nucleotide sequence: TGTGCCTGGACCCCCCTGAGCTCCTACAATGAGCAGTTCTTC. This sequence encodes CAWTPLSSYNEQFF.

The gene calls are TRBV19 and TRBJ2-2; 10 bases line up with TRBD2. The length of the CDR3 is 15 residues. Trimming cost V 3 bases and J 6 bases; bases outside gene matches: 4. Germline CDR1 LNHDA, CDR2 SQIVND (reference sequence). CDR3 sequence reads: CASSITSGMSGELFF. In DNA, the CDR3 is TGTGCCAGTAGTATCACTAGCGGGATGTCCGGGGAGCTGTTTTTT.

As to this clone: In the same sample, other DNA sequences code for this CDR3. This chain connects TRBV5-4 to TRBJ1-4; D is ambiguous. The CDR3 sequence is 15 residues long. The ends were cut back, 4 bases at V and 0 bases at J, with 10 bases in the middle. Looked up from germline, CDR1 is SGHNT and CDR2 is YYREEE (reference sequence). For the CDR3, the DNA is TGTGCCAGCAGCGGCACCGGTGCAACTAATGAAAAACTGTTTTTT. Amino acids: CASSGTGATNEKLFF.

The chain recombines TRBV28 with TRBJ2-2; D is unresolved. Trimming removed 2 bases from V and 6 bases from J, with 4 bases in between. Germline values: CDR1 MDHEN, CDR2 SYDVKM. This CDR3 contains 12 residues. This CDR3 is CASSLVPGELFF. CDR3 sequence (DNA): TGTGCCAGCAGTTTAGTACCCGGGGAGCTGTTTTTT.

The gene calls are TRBV19 and TRBJ1-4; possible D gene TRBD1, 6 bases. This CDR3 has 16 residues. The V gene lost 8 bases and the J gene lost 4 bases, with 20 bases spanning the gap. In germline, CDR1 is LNHDA, CDR2 SQIVND (reference sequence). CDR3 bases: TGTGCCAGTGCTCCTACCTATGGCAGGGGTAATGAAAAACTGTTTTTT. It yields the protein CASAPTYGRGNEKLFF. Combining the CDR3 with reference TRBV19 and TRBJ1-4 gives the whole variable domain DGGITQSPKYLFRKEGQNVTLSCEQNLNHDAMYWYRQDPGQGLRLIYYSQIVNDFQKGDIAEGYSVSREKKESFPLTVTSAQKNPTAFYLCASAPTYGRGNEKLFFGSGTQLSVL.

This clone was observed a few times. Other DNA sequences of this sample code for an identical CDR3. The V and J genes are TRBV6-1 and TRBJ1-6; no definite D call. Looked up from germline, CDR1 is MNHNS and CDR2 is SASEGT. The CDR3 has 14 residues. V lost 4 bases, J lost 2 bases, and 6 bases lay in between. The DNA for the CDR3 is TGTGCCAGCAGTGCCGGTCCCTATAATTCACCCCTCCACTTT. It encodes CASSAGPYNSPLHF.

The chain employs TRBV5-5 and TRBJ1-5; D remains ambiguous. Germline V CDR1 and CDR2: SGHKS, YYEKEE (reference sequence). Trimming removed 1 base from V and 6 bases from J, with 14 bases in between. There are 15 residues in the CDR3. The CDR3 loop reads CASSLMEGGGQPQHF. The DNA of the CDR3 is TGTGCCAGCAGCTTGATGGAGGGTGGCGGTCAGCCCCAGCATTTT.

The chain is built from TRBV25-1 and TRBJ2-3, with D unclear. The CDR3 covers 13 residues. The V end lost 3 bases, the J end lost 1 base, and 5 bases lay between the germline ends. Germline CDR1 and CDR2: MGHDK and SYGVNS. The CDR3 DNA reads as TGTGCCAGCAGTGAGTGGGGCACAGATACGCAGTATTTT. Translation: CASSEWGTDTQYF.

V gene TRBV5-1 combines with J gene TRBJ1-2; D remains ambiguous. The V gene lost 1 base and the J gene lost 0 bases, with 7 bases spanning the gap. Germline V gene sequence: CDR1 SGHRS, CDR2 YFSETQ. The CDR3 consists of 14 residues. The CDR3 region is CASSLREANYGYTF. In nucleotides, the CDR3 is TGCGCCAGCAGCTTGCGGGAGGCTAACTATGGCTACACCTTC.

DNA for the CDR3: TGTGCCAGCAGCTTAGTACAGGGGAAAGCTGGGGCCAACGTCCTGACTTTC. It yields the protein CASSLVQGKAGANVLTF. The rearrangement joins TRBV7-2 to TRBJ2-6; 7 bases align to TRBD1. After removal of 1 base from V and 2 bases from J, the junction contained 5 bases not matched to a gene. The germline V gene encodes CDR1 SGHTA and CDR2 FQGNSA. The CDR3 is made up of 17 amino acids.

The chain employs TRBV9 and TRBJ2-7, with 7 bases aligning to TRBD2. This CDR3 spans 15 amino acids. CDR1 is SGDLS and CDR2 is YYNGEE in the germline V gene. The V segment lost 5 bases and the J segment 0 bases; nucleotides outside the gene matches: 8. The DNA of the CDR3 is TGTGCCAGCAGTCCGAGCGGGGACCCCTCCTACGAGCAGTACTTC. This translates into CASSPSGDPSYEQYF.

This chain links TRBV19 with TRBJ2-7; the D gene is possibly TRBD1 (5 bases). V lost 2 bases and J 4 bases, leaving 6 bases between the germline ends. From germline, CDR1 is LNHDA and CDR2 SQIVND (reference sequence). This CDR3 comprises 12 residues. CDR3 amino acids: CASSIPGYEQYF. The CDR3 DNA reads TGTGCCAGTAGTATACCAGGGTACGAGCAGTACTTC.

The rearrangement joins TRBV12-5 to TRBJ1-5; D gene uncertain. Germline CDR1 is LGHNT and CDR2 is FRNRAP. CDR3 length: 14 amino acids. Trimming left V 6 bases short and J 0 bases short, with 9 bases between. Here the CDR3 DNA reads TGTGCTAGTGGCTTCCCGTATAGCAATCAGCCCCAGCATTTT. Its translation: CASGFPYSNQPQHF. Full variable domain (missing parts from reference TRBV12-5 and TRBJ1-5): DARVTQTPRHKVTEMGQEVTMRCQPILGHNTVFWYRQTMMQGLELLAYFRNRAPLDDSGMPKDRFSAEMPDATLATLKIQPSEPRDSAVYFCASGFPYSNQPQHFGDGTRLSIL.

This chain links TRBV21-1 with TRBJ2-3; TRBD1 was called by the table and not checked on the DNA. TRBV21-1 is a documented pseudogene. The CDR3 is 17 amino acids. The CDR3 DNA reads as TGTGCCAGCGTGGGGGACAGGGGGCTGGGTGAAACAGATACGCAGTATTTT. It yields the protein CASVGDRGLGETDTQYF.

V usage is TRBV7-2 and J usage is TRBJ2-3; 7 nucleotides agree with TRBD2. The CDR3 loop spans 15 amino acids. The germline gives CDR1 SGHTA, CDR2 FQGNSA. V trimming: 0 bases; J trimming: 4 bases; junction bases outside the gene matches: 4. Written as DNA, the CDR3 is TGTGCCAGCAGCTTAGCGGGGGGGAACTCAGATACGCAGTATTTT. This translates into CASSLAGGNSDTQYF.

The chain is built from TRBV29-1 and TRBJ2-7, with unresolved D. The CDR3 extends over 13 amino acids. Trimming removed 0 bases from V and 7 bases from J, with 13 bases in between. Germline-derived CDR1 and CDR2 are SQVTM and ANQGSEA. The CDR3: CSVEESGWGEQYF. As DNA, the CDR3 is TGCAGCGTTGAAGAATCGGGCTGGGGTGAGCAGTACTTC.

V and J are TRBV10-3 and TRBJ2-1; 14 nucleotides match TRBD2. V was pared by 4 bases and J by 8 bases, with 7 bases of the junction left unmatched. The CDR3 totals 16 residues. The V gene's germline CDR1 is ENHRY and CDR2 SYGVKD. This chain's CDR3 is CAISGLAGGREYEQFF. Written as DNA, the CDR3 is TGTGCCATCAGTGGACTAGCGGGGGGGCGTGAGTATGAGCAGTTCTTC.

This chain links TRBV2 with TRBJ2-3, with 7 bases identical to TRBD1. V lost 7 bases and J lost 11; bases outside the gene matches: 9. Germline CDR1 SNHLY, CDR2 FYNNEI. This CDR3 has 12 amino acids. CDR3 coding DNA: TGTGCCAGCACCAGACAGGGCCGGGGGCAGTATTTT. Its translation is CASTRQGRGQYF.

This chain links TRBV2 with TRBJ2-2, with unresolved D. This CDR3 has 13 amino acids. V lost 7 bases and J lost 3, with 9 bases in between. In germline, CDR1 is SNHLY, CDR2 FYNNEI. This CDR3 is CASKEHDTGELFF. In nucleotides, the CDR3 is TGTGCCAGCAAAGAACACGACACCGGGGAGCTGTTTTTT.